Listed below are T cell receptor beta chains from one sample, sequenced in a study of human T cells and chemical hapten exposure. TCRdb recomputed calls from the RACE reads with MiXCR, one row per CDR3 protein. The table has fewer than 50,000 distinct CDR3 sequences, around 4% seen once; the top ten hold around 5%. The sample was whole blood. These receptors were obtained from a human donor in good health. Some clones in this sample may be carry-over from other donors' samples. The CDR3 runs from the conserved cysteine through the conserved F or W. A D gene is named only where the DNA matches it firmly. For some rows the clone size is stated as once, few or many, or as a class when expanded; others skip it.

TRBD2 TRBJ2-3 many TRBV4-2 TGTGCCAGCAGCCAATTTCAGACTAGCGGGGAAACGAGCACAGATACGCAGTATTTT CASSQFQTSGETSTDTQYF
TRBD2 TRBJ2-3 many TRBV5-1 TGCGCCAGCAGCGGGAGGGCAGCAACAGATACGCAGTATTTT CASSGRAATDTQYF
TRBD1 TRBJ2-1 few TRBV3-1 TGTGCCAGCAGCCCAGACAGGGGGAGATACAATGAGCAGTTCTTC CASSPDRGRYNEQFF
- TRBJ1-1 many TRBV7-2 TGTGCCAGCAGATTCACGACGTTGAACACTGAAGCTTTCTTT CASRFTTLNTEAFF
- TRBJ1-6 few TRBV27 TGTGCCAGCAGTTTATACGGCGGATCGAGCTCCTATAATTCACCCCTCCACTTT CASSLYGGSSSYNSPLHF
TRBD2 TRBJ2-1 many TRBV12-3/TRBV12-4 TGTGCCAGCAGCCGACTAGCGGGACAGAATGAGCAGTTCTTC CASSRLAGQNEQFF
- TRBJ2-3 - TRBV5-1 TGCGCCAGCAGCTTGGGGCTAGCGACTAGCACAGATACGCAGTATTTT CASSLGLATSTDTQYF
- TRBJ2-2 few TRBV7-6 TGTGCCAGCAGCTTAGCGGGAAGGGTGAACACCGGGGAGCTGTTTTTT CASSLAGRVNTGELFF
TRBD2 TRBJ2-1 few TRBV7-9 TGTGCCAGCAGCTCCGCGGGAGCCACTTACAATGAGCAGTTCTTC CASSSAGATYNEQFF
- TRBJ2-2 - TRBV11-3 TGTGCCAGCAGCTTAGGCCGGGGGCTGAACACCGGGGAGCTGTTTTTT CASSLGRGLNTGELFF
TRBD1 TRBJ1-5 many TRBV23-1 TGCGCCAGCAGTCGGAAATCGAACAGGGGAAGCAATCAGCCCCAGCATTTT CASSRKSNRGSNQPQHF
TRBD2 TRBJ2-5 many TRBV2 TGTGCCAGCAGTCAAGGACTAGCAGACCAAGAGACCCAGTACTTC CASSQGLADQETQYF
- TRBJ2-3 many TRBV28 TGTGCCAGCAGTTTTAGCACAGATACGCAGTATTTT CASSFSTDTQYF
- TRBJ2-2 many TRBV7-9 TGTGCCAGCAGCTTAGGGCAGGGGACCACCGGGGAGCTGTTTTTT CASSLGQGTTGELFF
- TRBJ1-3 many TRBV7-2 TGTGCCAGCAGCCCACCGCGGGCCTCTGGAAACACCATATATTTT CASSPPRASGNTIYF
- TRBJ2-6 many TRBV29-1 TGCAGCGTGGGGCAAGCCTCTGGGGCCAACGTCCTGACTTTC CSVGQASGANVLTF
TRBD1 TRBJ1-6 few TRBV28 TGTGCCAGCAGTTCCGGGACAGGGGGCGGATCACCCCTCCACTTT CASSSGTGGGSPLHF
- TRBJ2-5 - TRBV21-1 TGTGCCAGCAGCAGCGGACGGGACCAAGAGACCCAGTACTTC CASSSGRDQETQYF
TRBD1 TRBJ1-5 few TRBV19 TGTGCCACTACGGGACAGCCCAATCAGCCCCAGCATTTT CATTGQPNQPQHF
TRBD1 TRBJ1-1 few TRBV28 TGTGCCAGCAGTTTTATGGGACAGAGATTGAACACTGAAGCTTTCTTT CASSFMGQRLNTEAFF
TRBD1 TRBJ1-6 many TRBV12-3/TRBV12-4 TGTGCCAGCAGGCCCCCAGGGGGTGCCTATAATTCACCCCTCCACTTT CASRPPGGAYNSPLHF
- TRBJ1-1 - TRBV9 TGTGCCAGCAGCATCAGGGACATGAACACTGAAGCTTTCTTT CASSIRDMNTEAFF
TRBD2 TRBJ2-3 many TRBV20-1 TGCAGTGCCCCAGGACTAGCGGGAGGACTCACAGATACGCAGTATTTT CSAPGLAGGLTDTQYF
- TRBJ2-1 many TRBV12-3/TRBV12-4 TGTGCCAGCACCGCCGTTCGTTGGGGTGAGCAGTTCTTC CASTAVRWGEQFF
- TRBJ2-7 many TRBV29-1 TGCAGCGTTGAAGAGTCCGGTCCCTCCTACGAGCAGTACTTC CSVEESGPSYEQYF
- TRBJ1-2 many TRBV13 TGTGCCAGCAGCTTAGGATCAGACCAGAGTGGCTACACCTTC CASSLGSDQSGYTF
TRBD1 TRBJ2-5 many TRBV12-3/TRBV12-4 TGTGCCAGCAGGGCTCTAGGGGGCGAGACCCAGTACTTC CASRALGGETQYF
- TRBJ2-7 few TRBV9 TGTGCCAGCAGCGTAGGGCAGGCCGCTACCTACGAGCAGTACTTC CASSVGQAATYEQYF
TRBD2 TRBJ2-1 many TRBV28 TGTGCCAGCACCTTACCTACTAGCGGGAGCGTCGATGAGCAGTTCTTC CASTLPTSGSVDEQFF
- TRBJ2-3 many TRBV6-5 TGTGCCAGCAGTTACGATCTCGGCGGCAGCACAGATACGCAGTATTTT CASSYDLGGSTDTQYF
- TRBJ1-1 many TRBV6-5 TGTGCCAGCAGTTACGAAGGGACTTTGAACACTGAAGCTTTCTTT CASSYEGTLNTEAFF
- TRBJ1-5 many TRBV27 TGTGCCAGCAGTCCCGGGTCACCGTTTTATCAGCCCCAGCATTTT CASSPGSPFYQPQHF